The sequence of this TCR beta chain was determined in a study of cytomegalovirus exposure and HLA in healthy donors. Germline CDR1 reads SGHDT; CDR2 reads YYEEEE. Trimming stripped 2 bases from V and 5 bases from J, with 13 bases between. The CDR3 has 14 residues. On this clone itself: Antigen: not known.

The PCR was carried out with 60 Vbeta primers and 13 Jbeta primers. Libraries were prepared by immunoSEQ multiplex PCR; TCRdb keeps only in-frame clonotypes and omits some of them. The sample has tens of thousands of clones, around 72% seen once. General study results and limits: Reportedly, a later analysis found an Asian-associated ancestry cluster had fewer N-insertions than the approximately 670-donor mean.

What was sequenced was PBMCs. This rearrangement joins TRBV5-6 to TRBJ2-5; a weak D match, TRBD1 (5 bases). The clonotype was recovered from a woman in her 30s in good health and CMV-seronegative. This CDR3 is CASSFLQGGETQYF. The CDR3, as DNA: TGTGCCAGCAGCTTCCTCCAGGGTGGGGAGACCCAGTACTTC.